This entry lists 32 T cell receptor beta chains sequenced from one sample in a study of regulatory T cells in long-lasting Graves disease. Sequencing libraries for TCR beta were prepared with iRepertoire HTBI primers and Arm-PCR of CDR3 regions. MiXCR, applied by TCRdb to the multiplex PCR reads, yields one record per CDR3 protein. The sample carries 450,000 to 500,000 distinct CDR3 sequences, 15% to 20% recorded once. Time point denoted: newly diagnosed GD, antithyroid drugs for less than 3 months. The TCR library was made from RNA that had been extracted from PBMCs in TRIzol. These same data were also listed under a study on T cells in Graves' hyperthyroidism and ophthalmopathy.

The sequencing here drew on peripheral blood mononuclear cells (PBMCs), taken at new diagnosis, from a patient treated with antithyroid drugs. All receptors come from a man aged 35 to 55 with Graves disease.

V and J are TRBV10-2 and TRBJ2-5, with D possibly matching TRBD2 (5 bases). The V and J ends lost 10 bases and 5 bases respectively, with 17 bases between them. There are 13 residues in the CDR3. The germline V gene encodes CDR1 WSHSY and CDR2 SAAADI. The CDR3 coding sequence is TGCGCCACAGCAGGAGAGGGTTTGGAGACCCAGTACTTC. Its translation: CATAGEGLETQYF.

This clonotype was picked up many times. V and J are TRBV20-1 and TRBJ2-1, with 14 nucleotides matching TRBD2. The CDR3 runs 14 residues. Unmatched junction bases numbered 3, after V lost 3 bases and J lost 8 bases. The germline V gene has CDR1 DFQATT and CDR2 SNEGSKA (reference sequence). The CDR3 protein is CSARTSGRVYEQFF. The CDR3 nucleotides are TGCAGTGCTAGGACTAGCGGGAGGGTCTATGAGCAGTTCTTC.

The sample holds many counts of this clonotype. This sequence joins TRBV2 and TRBJ1-1, with TRBD1 identical over 7 bases. The J segment lost 0 bases and the V segment lost 9 bases, leaving 1 base of the junction unmatched. The CDR3 loop spans 12 amino acids. Germline V gives CDR1 SNHLY, CDR2 FYNNEI. CDR3 amino acids: CARGTVNTEAFF. CDR3 bases: TGTGCCAGGGGGACAGTGAACACTGAAGCTTTCTTT.

This clonotype was picked up a small number of times. This chain uses TRBV4-1 with TRBJ2-7; D is perhaps TRBD1 or TRBD2 (5 bases each). V gave up 1 base and J gave up 6 bases, with 13 bases separating them. CDR1 is MGHRA, CDR2 YSYEKL, per germline. This CDR3 contains 14 residues. In DNA, the CDR3 is TGCGCCAGCAGCCAAGGCCAGTGGGACCGCGAGCAGTACTTC. It encodes CASSQGQWDREQYF.

Here the CDR3 DNA reads TGTGCCAGCAGCCAAGATTGGACTAGCCGCCTCTACGAGCAGTACTTC. This codes for CASSQDWTSRLYEQYF. The V gene is TRBV4-2, the J gene TRBJ2-7; 8 bases agree with TRBD2. The trim removed 0 bases at V and 3 bases at J, leaving 7 bases unmatched. Germline CDR1 and CDR2: LGHNA and YNFKEQ. The CDR3 covers 16 residues.

V gene TRBV30 combines with J gene TRBJ1-2; D is possibly TRBD1 (6 bases). CDR1 is GTSNPN, CDR2 SVGIG, per germline (reference sequence). V lost 8 bases and J lost 7, with 20 bases in between. This CDR3 has 13 residues. CDR3 nucleotides: TGTGCCAGACCCGGAGAGGGGGTCTCTGGCTACACCTTC. Protein: CARPGEGVSGYTF. The full variable domain, with the rest looked up from reference TRBV30 and TRBJ1-2, is SQTIHQWPATLVQPVGSPLSLECTVEGTSNPNLYWYRQAAGRGLQLLFYSVGIGQISSEVPQNLSASRPQDRQFILSSKKLLLSDSGFYLCARPGEGVSGYTFGSGTRLTVV.

The chain uses TRBV27 and TRBJ2-7, with 9 bases identical to TRBD2. CDR3 length: 16 amino acids. Germline V gene data show CDR1 as MNHEY and CDR2 as SMNVEV (reference sequence). V was clipped by 0 bases and J by 2 bases; unmatched bases: 5. Here the CDR3 DNA reads TGTGCCAGCAGTTTATCGAGACTAGCGGCCACCTACGAGCAGTACTTC. It is translated as CASSLSRLAATYEQYF.

The V and J genes are TRBV28 and TRBJ1-3; D not certain. The length of the CDR3 is 13 residues. V was shortened by 6 bases and J by 2 bases, with 8 bases between the two germline ends. The germline V gene has CDR1 MDHEN and CDR2 SYDVKM. The chain's CDR3 is CASRVGPGNTIYF. DNA for the CDR3: TGTGCCAGCAGAGTAGGCCCTGGAAACACCATATATTTT.

The table lists this clonotype with many counts. This chain joins TRBV11-2 and TRBJ2-3, with 7 bases that match TRBD2. The CDR3 is 15 residues long. V trimming: 5 bases; J trimming: 2 bases; junction bases outside the gene matches: 7. In germline, CDR1 is SGHAT, CDR2 FQNNGV. CDR3 bases: TGTGCCAGCAGCCCACCAGCGGGGCCCACAGATACGCAGTATTTT. Its protein product is CASSPPAGPTDTQYF.

This clonotype was recorded many times. The genes are TRBV6-2 or TRBV6-3 and TRBJ2-7, with D possibly TRBD1 on 6 matching bases. Germline CDR1 is MNHEY and CDR2 is SVGEGT. This CDR3 has 15 amino acids. V was cut by 5 bases and J by 3 bases, with 17 bases left in between. CDR3 sequence: CASSAGAGEGYEQYF. The CDR3 DNA reads as TGTGCCAGCAGTGCAGGGGCAGGAGAGGGCTACGAGCAGTACTTC.

The chain has TRBV28 and TRBJ2-4; D remains unclear. Trimming removed 2 bases at V and 6 bases at J, with 5 bases between. CDR1 is MDHEN, CDR2 SYDVKM, per germline. The CDR3 loop spans 12 amino acids. Here the CDR3 reads CASSLPRNIQYF. For the CDR3, the DNA is TGTGCCAGCAGTTTACCGAGAAACATTCAGTACTTC.

This clonotype showed up many times. The V and J genes are TRBV28 and TRBJ2-3; no clear D gene. Germline V gene data show CDR1 as MDHEN and CDR2 as SYDVKM. This CDR3 contains 15 residues. The V and J ends lost 4 bases and 4 bases respectively, with 15 bases between them. The CDR3 nucleotides are TGTGCCAGCAGTTCACCACCTCCGGGCCCAGATACGCAGTATTTT. It is translated as CASSSPPPGPDTQYF.

This clonotype was observed a few times. V and J are TRBV4-1 and TRBJ2-7, with 8 bases that match TRBD2. This CDR3 region has 15 residues. V lost 0 bases and J lost 3; bases outside the gene matches: 4. The germline CDR1 and CDR2 sequences are MGHRA and YSYEKL. CDR3 in DNA: TGCGCCAGCAGCCAAGACACGGGACTAGGCTACGAGCAGTACTTC. It yields the protein CASSQDTGLGYEQYF.

This clonotype was found once. A much larger clonotype is one base distant, so this may be a read error. This chain connects TRBV30 to TRBJ2-7, with 9 bases fitting TRBD1. This CDR3 region has 14 residues. Germline V gives CDR1 GTSNPN, CDR2 SVGIG (reference sequence). In DNA form, the CDR3 reads TGTGCCCGGAGTGTGGGGACAGGGCCTCCCGAGCAGTACTTC. Amino acids: CARSVGTGPPEQYF.

This chain connects TRBV5-4 to TRBJ1-2, with D possibly being TRBD1 (6 bases). This CDR3 contains 18 residues. Trimming left V 0 bases short and J 2 bases short, with 20 bases between. Germline V gives CDR1 SGHNT, CDR2 YYREEE (reference sequence). CDR3 in DNA: TGTGCCAGCAGCTTGGATGGTGCAGGGGTCACTCTCAACTATGGCTACACCTTC. Encoded protein: CASSLDGAGVTLNYGYTF.

This clonotype has a count of ten or more. The chain is built from TRBV3-1 and TRBJ1-2, with D possibly matching TRBD1 (6 bases). V gave up 6 bases and J gave up 7 bases, with 18 bases separating them. This CDR3 has 14 residues. CDR1 is LGHDT, CDR2 YNNKEL, per germline (reference sequence). CDR3 nucleotides: TGTGCCAGCAGTCGAGGGACACGGGAGCGTGGCTACACCTTC. Protein: CASSRGTRERGYTF.

This clonotype was seen a handful of times. J is TRBJ2-5 and V is TRBV5-4, with D maybe TRBD2 (7 bases). The CDR3 covers 15 residues. The germline gives CDR1 SGHNT, CDR2 YYREEE (reference sequence). Trimming took 4 bases from V and 6 from J, leaving 19 bases between them. The CDR3: CASSPRDYQGKTQYF. The CDR3 bases are TGTGCCAGCAGCCCGCGGGACTACCAGGGGAAGACCCAGTACTTC.

The CDR3 DNA follows: TGTGCCAGCAGGGACACCCAGAATTCACCCCTCCACTTT. It encodes CASRDTQNSPLHF. The chain joins TRBV11-3 to TRBJ1-6, with D maybe TRBD1 (5 bases). The CDR3 is 13 amino acids. Germline loops: CDR1 SGHNT, CDR2 YENEEA. The V and J ends lost 6 bases and 7 bases respectively, with 10 bases between them.

This clonotype was found a few times. The chain is built from TRBV29-1 and TRBJ2-7; the D is unclear. Trimming shortened V by 4 bases and J by 3 bases, and 10 bases separated the two germline ends. CDR1 SQVTM and CDR2 ANQGSEA come from the germline V gene. This CDR3 region has 12 residues. The CDR3 coding sequence is TGCAGCGTTGGATTGTCGGGCTACGAGCAGTACTTC. This codes for CSVGLSGYEQYF.

This clonotype has just a few counts. The genes are TRBV6-1 and TRBJ2-2, with D perhaps matching TRBD2 (6 bases). The CDR3 sequence is 13 residues long. V shed 4 bases and J shed 4 bases, with 7 bases lying between them. CDR1 and CDR2 (germline): MNHNS, SASEGT. The CDR3 protein is CASSAGGTGELFF. The DNA of the CDR3 is TGTGCCAGCAGTGCCGGGGGCACCGGGGAGCTGTTTTTT.

There are a few counts of this clonotype. The chain employs TRBV27 and TRBJ2-5; possibly TRBD1 for D (6 bases). The CDR3 has 14 residues. Germline V gene data show CDR1 as MNHEY and CDR2 as SMNVEV (reference sequence). Trimming pared 2 bases from V and 2 bases from J, leaving 9 bases between. CDR3 DNA: TGTGCCAGCAGTTTACCGGACAGTCAAGAGACCCAGTACTTC. It is translated as CASSLPDSQETQYF.

Concerning this clonotype itself: A single base separates this from a much larger clone, so it may be a read error. The chain is built from TRBV12-3 or TRBV12-4 and TRBJ2-1, with 14 bases fitting TRBD2. This CDR3 has 16 residues. Trimming took 3 bases from V and 13 from J; bases not matched to a gene: 11. This CDR3 is CASSLTSGRDQETQFF. The CDR3 DNA reads as TGTGCCAGCAGTTTGACTAGCGGGAGGGACCAAGAGACCCAGTTCTTC.

This clonotype was seen many times. This rearrangement joins TRBV14 to TRBJ2-5; 10 bases agree with TRBD1. The V gene's germline CDR1 is SGHDN and CDR2 FVKESK. Germline trimming cut 4 bases from V and 5 bases from J; bases unmatched to any gene: 16. The CDR3 length is 18 residues. CDR3 DNA sequence: TGTGCCAGCAGCCCTCCCCGGGACAGGGGACTAATATTGGAGACCCAGTACTTC. Residues: CASSPPRDRGLILETQYF.

This clonotype was detected ten times or more. The chain carries TRBV2 and TRBJ1-5, with a possible D match to TRBD1 (5 bases). The V gene lost 5 bases and the J gene lost 4 bases, with 24 bases spanning the gap. Looked up from germline, CDR1 is SNHLY and CDR2 is FYNNEI. The CDR3 has 18 residues. Here the CDR3 DNA reads TGTGCCAGCAGTCTCGGTTGGGGCCTGGGGGGAAGTAATCAGCCCCAGCATTTT. Translation: CASSLGWGLGGSNQPQHF.

The gene calls are TRBV7-9 and TRBJ2-3; D ambiguous. Germline V gene sequence: CDR1 SEHNR, CDR2 FQNEAQ (reference sequence). The CDR3 consists of 12 residues. Trimming took off 7 bases at V and 4 bases at J, with 9 bases between the two ends. In DNA, the CDR3 is TGTGCCAGCAAGTTTGAGTCAGATACGCAGTATTTT. Amino acids: CASKFESDTQYF.

Ten or more counts support this clonotype. The chain uses TRBV2 and TRBJ2-3, with unresolved D. Germline lookup yields CDR1 SNHLY and CDR2 FYNNEI. The CDR3 is 12 residues long. V shed 5 bases and J shed 5 bases, with 8 bases lying between them. CDR3 amino acids: CASSFTQDTQYF. The CDR3 DNA sequence: TGTGCCAGCAGTTTCACCCAAGATACGCAGTATTTT.

The chain is built from TRBV6-5 and TRBJ2-7; D not resolved. V shed 8 bases and J shed 2 bases, with 13 bases lying between them. The CDR3 spans 13 residues. CDR1 and CDR2 from the germline V gene are MNHEY and SVGAGI. For the CDR3, the DNA is TGTGCCAGCGGTTCGAGCAGGACCTACGAGCAGTACTTC. It encodes CASGSSRTYEQYF.

A few counts support this clonotype. The chain combines TRBV3-1 with TRBJ1-5, with D uncertain. Trimming removed 4 bases from V and 7 bases from J, with 11 bases in between. The CDR3 length is 13 residues. Germline CDR1 reads LGHDT; CDR2 reads YNNKEL (reference sequence). The CDR3 nucleotides are TGTGCCAGCAGCCTCCCGGGGTCCCAGCCCCAGCATTTT. Its protein product is CASSLPGSQPQHF.

This clonotype has just one count. The chain joins TRBV5-5 to TRBJ2-5, with 7 bases that match TRBD1. The J call could be wrong; TRBJ2-1 is a better fit for the DNA end. This CDR3 is built from 17 residues. Germline V CDR1 and CDR2: SGHKS, YYEKEE (reference sequence). CDR3 sequence (DNA): TGTGCCAGCAGCAAATTGACAGGGCCAGTGTCTCAGGGTGAGCAGTTCTTC. This encodes CASSKLTGPVSQGEQFF.

This clonotype was detected only a few times. The chain is built from TRBV7-9 and TRBJ2-5; D remains unclear. Trimming removed 5 bases from V and 5 bases from J, with 12 bases in between. This CDR3 region has 13 residues. The V gene's germline CDR1 is SEHNR and CDR2 FQNEAQ (reference sequence). This CDR3 reads CASSPTILETQYF. In nucleotides, the CDR3 is TGTGCCAGCAGCCCGACGATTTTGGAGACCCAGTACTTC.

This clonotype was counted ten times or more. The chain uses TRBV7-3 and TRBJ2-1; 9 bases match TRBD2. The germline CDR1 and CDR2 sequences are SGHTA and FQGTGA. This CDR3 region has 18 residues. V dropped 2 bases and J dropped 8; count of bases not matched to a gene: 16. The CDR3 DNA is TGTGCCAGCAGCTTACGCTCAACCCATAGCGGGAGTGTATATGAGCAGTTCTTC. It encodes CASSLRSTHSGSVYEQFF.

Only a few counts were recorded for this clonotype. A much larger clone lies one base from this, so it may be a read error. The J gene is TRBJ2-3, the V gene TRBV5-1, with a possible D match to TRBD1 (5 bases). The germline V and J ends were trimmed by 0 bases and 2 bases, with 10 bases remaining between them. Per germline, CDR1 SGHRS and CDR2 YFSETQ. The CDR3 length is 15 residues. The CDR3 region has the DNA TGCGCCAGCAGCTTGGCTGTGACAGCCACAGATACGCAGTATTTT. Translation: CASSLAVTATDTQYF.